This record looks at one TCR beta chain sequence and its context. The record originates from a study of blood T cell repertoires in COVID-19. Everyone who took part was 18 to 89 years old, and they came from some 23 US areas. Two negative PCRs, clearance, or symptom resolution had been documented for recovered Cohort 3 donors. The junction had 13 bases not matched to a gene; V was cut back by 5 bases and J by 2 bases. The CDR3 is made up of 19 amino acids. Germline V gives CDR1 MNHEY, CDR2 SMNVEV (reference sequence). Clones were read by immunoSEQ multiplex PCR, and TCRdb kept only the in-frame ones, dropping some. The sample carries around 310,000 clones, just under 90% recorded once.

This TCR was sampled from a woman aged 30 to 39 who had recovered from COVID-19. This chain links TRBV27 with TRBJ2-3; 13 nucleotides align to TRBD2. The sequencing input was PBMCs or T cells enriched from blood (not recorded which). The CDR3 reads CASSPLTGLAGENTDTQYF. DNA of the CDR3: TGTGCCAGCAGTCCCCTCACCGGACTAGCGGGAGAGAACACAGATACGCAGTATTTT.